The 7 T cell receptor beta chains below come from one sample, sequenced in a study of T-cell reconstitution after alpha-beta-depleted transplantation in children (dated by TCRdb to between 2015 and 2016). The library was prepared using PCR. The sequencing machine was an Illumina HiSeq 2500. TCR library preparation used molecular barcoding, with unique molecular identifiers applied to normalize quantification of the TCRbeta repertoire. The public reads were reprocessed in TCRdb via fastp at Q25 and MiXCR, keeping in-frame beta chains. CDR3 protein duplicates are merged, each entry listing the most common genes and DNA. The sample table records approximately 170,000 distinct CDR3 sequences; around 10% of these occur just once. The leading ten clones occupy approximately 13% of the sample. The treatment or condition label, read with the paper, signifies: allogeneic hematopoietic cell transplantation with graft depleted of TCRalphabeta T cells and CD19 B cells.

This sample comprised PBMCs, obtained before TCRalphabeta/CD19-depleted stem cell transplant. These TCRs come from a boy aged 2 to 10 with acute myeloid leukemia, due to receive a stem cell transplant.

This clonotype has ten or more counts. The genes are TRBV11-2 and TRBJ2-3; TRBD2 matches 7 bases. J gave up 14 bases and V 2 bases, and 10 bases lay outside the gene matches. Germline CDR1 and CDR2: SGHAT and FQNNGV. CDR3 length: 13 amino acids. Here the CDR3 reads CASSLPWRLAPYF. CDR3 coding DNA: TGTGCCAGCAGCTTACCTTGGAGACTAGCCCCGTATTTT.

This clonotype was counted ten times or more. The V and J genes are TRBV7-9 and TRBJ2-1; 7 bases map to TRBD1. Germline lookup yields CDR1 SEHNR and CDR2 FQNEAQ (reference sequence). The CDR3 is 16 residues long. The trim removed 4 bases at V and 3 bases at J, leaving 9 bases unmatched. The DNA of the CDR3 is TGTGCCAGCAGCTCACCCGACAGGGCTAACTACAATGAGCAGTTCTTC. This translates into CASSSPDRANYNEQFF.

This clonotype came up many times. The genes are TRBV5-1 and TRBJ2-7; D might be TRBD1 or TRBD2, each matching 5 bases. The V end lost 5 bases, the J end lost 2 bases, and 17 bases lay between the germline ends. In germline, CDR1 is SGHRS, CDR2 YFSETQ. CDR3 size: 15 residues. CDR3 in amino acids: CASRLAGAGTYEQYF. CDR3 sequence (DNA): TGCGCCAGCAGGCTCGCCGGGGCAGGGACCTACGAGCAGTACTTC.

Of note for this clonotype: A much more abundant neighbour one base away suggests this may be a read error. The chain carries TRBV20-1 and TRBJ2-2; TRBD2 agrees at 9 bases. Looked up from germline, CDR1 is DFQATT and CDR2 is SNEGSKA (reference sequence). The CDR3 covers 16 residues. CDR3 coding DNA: TGCTGTGCTAGTTTCGCTAGCGGGAAGAACACCGGGGAGCTGTTTTTT. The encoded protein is CCASFASGKNTGELFF.

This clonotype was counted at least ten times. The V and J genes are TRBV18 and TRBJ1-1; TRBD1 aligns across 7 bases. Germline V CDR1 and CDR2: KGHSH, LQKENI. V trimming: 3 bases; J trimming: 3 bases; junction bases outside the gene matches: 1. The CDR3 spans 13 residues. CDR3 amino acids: CASSPGQDTEAFF. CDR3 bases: TGTGCCAGCTCACCCGGACAGGACACTGAAGCTTTCTTT.

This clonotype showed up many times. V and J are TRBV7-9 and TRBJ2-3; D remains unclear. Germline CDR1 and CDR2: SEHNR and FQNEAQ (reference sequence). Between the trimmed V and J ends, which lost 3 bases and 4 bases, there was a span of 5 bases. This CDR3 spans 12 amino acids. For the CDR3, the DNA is TGTGCCAGCAGCTTGATCTCAGATACGCAGTATTTT. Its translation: CASSLISDTQYF.

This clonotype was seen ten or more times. The CDR3 DNA reads as TGTGCCAGCGGGAGAACAGAGACCCAGTACTTC. Translated: CASGRTETQYF. V gene TRBV2 combines with J gene TRBJ2-5; possible D gene TRBD2, 5 bases. V lost 8 bases, J lost 4 bases, and 8 bases lay in between. The germline CDR1 and CDR2 sequences are SNHLY and FYNNEI. The CDR3 runs 11 residues.